Below, 27 T cell receptor beta chains from the same sample are listed, as sequenced in a study of T cells in localized non-small cell lung cancer. TCRdb's table, derived via immunoSEQ multiplex PCR, lists solely in-frame clones and lacks some. Here the sample spans about 1,500 clones, less than 40% being singletons. Sequenced material: lung tumor tissue, taken before any cancer treatment. All receptors come from a woman between 40 and 69 years old with stage I lung adenocarcinoma.

The V call is TRBV11-3, the J call TRBJ2-3, with D possibly matching TRBD2 (6 bases). There are 15 residues in the CDR3. The V end was cut by 2 bases, the J end by 0 bases, with 9 bases between. Germline V gives CDR1 SGHNT, CDR2 YENEEA. The CDR3 DNA reads TGTGCCAGCAGCTTAACGGGGACTAGCACAGATACGCAGTATTTT. Protein sequence: CASSLTGTSTDTQYF.

The chain combines TRBV6-8 with TRBJ1-3, with D possibly TRBD1 on 6 matching bases. The CDR3 is 13 residues long. V lost 5 bases, J lost 2 bases, and 7 bases lay in between. Per the germline V gene, CDR1 is MNHGY and CDR2 is SAAAGT. Here the CDR3 reads CASSTGPGNTIYF. Here the CDR3 DNA reads TGTGCCAGCAGTACAGGGCCTGGAAACACCATATATTTT.

This clone is judged medium-sized. The V gene is TRBV9, the J gene TRBJ1-3; D not certain. Germline loops: CDR1 SGDLS, CDR2 YYNGEE. V lost 5 bases to trimming and J lost 0 bases, with 12 bases between them. CDR3 length equals 15 residues. CDR3 sequence reads: CASSEMGGSGNTIYF. For the CDR3, the DNA is TGTGCCAGCAGTGAAATGGGTGGCTCTGGAAACACCATATATTTT.

The V and J genes are TRBV14 and TRBJ2-3, with TRBD2 as a possible D gene (6 bases). Germline values: CDR1 SGHDN, CDR2 FVKESK. The ends were cut back, 2 bases at V and 5 bases at J, with 8 bases in the middle. CDR3 length: 13 residues. This CDR3 is CASSQQEGDTQYF. CDR3 nucleotide sequence: TGTGCCAGCAGCCAACAGGAGGGAGATACGCAGTATTTT.

The chain uses TRBV18 and TRBJ2-3; 7 nucleotides align to TRBD2. Trimming took 5 bases from V and 0 from J; bases not matched to a gene: 8. CDR1 and CDR2 (germline): KGHSH, LQKENI. The CDR3 is 16 amino acids. The CDR3 DNA reads TGTGCCAGCTCATATCCCGGGACTACTAGCACAGATACGCAGTATTTT. This translates into CASSYPGTTSTDTQYF.

This clone was detected a few times. The chain couples TRBV9 to TRBJ2-3; TRBD1 might be the D (7 bases). The CDR3 consists of 12 residues. V lost 6 bases, J lost 14 bases, and 19 bases lay in between. Germline V gives CDR1 SGDLS, CDR2 YYNGEE. CDR3 sequence (DNA): TGTGCCAGCACGTCGGGGGACAGCCCTCCGTATTTT. The encoded protein is CASTSGDSPPYF.

The gene calls are TRBV9 and TRBJ2-7; 13 nucleotides line up with TRBD2. From germline, CDR1 is SGDLS and CDR2 YYNGEE. There are 14 residues in the CDR3. J was trimmed by 4 bases and V by 4 bases; bases with no gene match: 2. CDR3 loop: CASSPGLAGYEQYF. In DNA, the CDR3 is TGTGCCAGCAGCCCGGGACTAGCGGGGTACGAGCAGTACTTC.

This clone was detected only a few times. The chain combines TRBV11-3 with TRBJ1-4; tentative D call: TRBD1 (6 bases). Germline loops: CDR1 SGHNT, CDR2 YENEEA. Trimming removed 6 bases from V and 3 bases from J, with 17 bases in between. The CDR3 has 16 residues. CDR3 sequence reads: CASSSPTGFSNEKLFF. The CDR3, as DNA: TGTGCCAGCAGTTCCCCAACAGGGTTTTCTAATGAAAAACTGTTTTTT.

The chain has TRBV6-8 and TRBJ2-7; possible D gene TRBD2, 7 bases. The length of the CDR3 is 14 residues. CDR1 is MNHGY and CDR2 is SAAAGT in the germline V gene. With 7 bases removed from V and 4 bases from J, the gap between germline ends came to 17 bases. The CDR3 here is CASTQGGRGYEQYF. DNA of the CDR3: TGTGCCAGCACCCAGGGAGGGAGGGGGTACGAGCAGTACTTC.

This clone is classed as medium-sized. The rearrangement uses TRBV6-8 and TRBJ1-1; D not certain. Germline V gives CDR1 MNHGY, CDR2 SAAAGT. Deletions cut 0 bases from V and 0 bases from J, with 8 bases between. This CDR3 is built from 15 residues. The CDR3 DNA sequence: TGTGCCAGCAGTTACTCGCCCGACATGAACACTGAAGCTTTCTTT. Translated: CASSYSPDMNTEAFF.

CDR3 sequence: CAWRTGGQPQHF. The DNA of the CDR3 is TGTGCCTGGAGAACAGGGGGTCAGCCCCAGCATTTT. The chain couples TRBV30 to TRBJ1-5; 8 nucleotides line up with TRBD1. The CDR3 is 12 residues long. With V trimmed by 3 bases and J by 6 bases, 1 base remained unmatched. Germline CDR1 is GTSNPN and CDR2 is SVGIG (reference sequence).

The V and J genes are TRBV30 and TRBJ2-1; 10 bases map to TRBD2. Germline V gives CDR1 GTSNPN, CDR2 SVGIG (reference sequence). V shed 2 bases and J 9 bases; nucleotides not matched to a gene: 7. The CDR3 contains 14 residues. The CDR3 loop is CAWSREAGGREQFF. The CDR3 nucleotides read TGTGCCTGGAGTAGAGAAGCGGGGGGGCGTGAGCAGTTCTTC. The whole variable domain, remainder taken from reference TRBV30 and TRBJ2-1, is SQTIHQWPATLVQPVGSPLSLECTVEGTSNPNLYWYRQAAGRGLQLLFYSVGIGQISSEVPQNLSASRPQDRQFILSSKKLLLSDSGFYLCAWSREAGGREQFFGPGTRLTVL.

This sequence joins TRBV19 and TRBJ1-5; 8 bases agree with TRBD1. The CDR3 spans 15 residues. Trimming removed 3 bases from V and 7 bases from J; junction bases left unmatched: 8. Germline values: CDR1 LNHDA, CDR2 SQIVND (reference sequence). CDR3 loop: CASSISGTGRQPQHF. CDR3 in DNA: TGTGCCAGTAGTATCTCCGGGACAGGTCGGCAGCCCCAGCATTTT.

In DNA, the CDR3 is TGTGCCAGTAGTATAGTCCCCTCCGGCAATCAGCCCCAGCATTTT. This encodes CASSIVPSGNQPQHF. The genes are TRBV19 and TRBJ1-5; no definite D call. Germline values: CDR1 LNHDA, CDR2 SQIVND (reference sequence). This CDR3 has 15 amino acids. Trimming took off 1 base at V and 2 bases at J, with 9 bases between the two ends.

This clone was observed once. The chain has TRBV18 and TRBJ2-2; the D gene is possibly TRBD2 (5 bases). Germline V gene lookup returns CDR1 KGHSH and CDR2 LQKENI. This CDR3 is built from 14 residues. The V end lost 4 bases, the J end lost 6 bases, and 12 bases lay between the germline ends. The CDR3 DNA reads as TGTGCCAGCTCACTAAGAGTGGAGGCCGGGGAGCTGTTTTTT. It encodes CASSLRVEAGELFF.

The chain joins TRBV11-3 to TRBJ2-7; D is unresolved. V lost 3 bases to trimming and J lost 0 bases, with 9 bases between them. Germline CDR1 SGHNT, CDR2 YENEEA. CDR3 length equals 14 residues. Here the CDR3 DNA reads TGTGCCAGCAGCTTGACCGGCGGCTCCTACGAGCAGTACTTC. This gives the protein CASSLTGGSYEQYF.

This chain uses TRBV19 with TRBJ2-2, with D possibly TRBD1 on 5 matching bases. CDR1 is LNHDA and CDR2 is SQIVND in the germline V gene (reference sequence). CDR3 length equals 14 residues. Trimming cost V 6 bases and J 6 bases, with 14 bases left between them. CDR3 region: CASRGPAGSGELFF. CDR3 coding DNA: TGTGCCAGTAGGGGTCCGGCAGGGTCCGGGGAGCTGTTTTTT.

This rearrangement joins TRBV11-3 to TRBJ2-1; TRBD1 aligns across 10 bases. The CDR3 runs to 15 residues. CDR1 SGHNT and CDR2 YENEEA come from the germline V gene. The ends lost 3 bases at V and 4 bases at J; junction bases unmatched: 3. Here the CDR3 DNA reads TGTGCCAGCAGCTTGAGGACAGGGGGATACAATGAGCAGTTCTTC. It translates to CASSLRTGGYNEQFF.

The J gene is TRBJ2-3, the V gene TRBV6-8, with TRBD1 as a possible D gene (5 bases). V was clipped by 2 bases and J by 6 bases, with 15 bases between them. Germline V CDR1 and CDR2: MNHGY, SAAAGT. This CDR3 spans 15 amino acids. The CDR3 bases are TGTGCCAGCAGTTACCTATCCCAGGGAACCGATACGCAGTATTTT. Protein product: CASSYLSQGTDTQYF.

The chain recombines TRBV12-5 with TRBJ1-1; no clear D. CDR1 and CDR2 (germline): LGHNT, FRNRAP. Trimming left V 1 base short and J 1 base short, with 1 base between. The CDR3 has 12 amino acids. The CDR3 DNA follows: TGTGCTAGTGGTTTGGAGAACACTGAAGCTTTCTTT. As protein: CASGLENTEAFF.

V is TRBV28 and J is TRBJ1-1; tentative D call: TRBD1 (6 bases). This CDR3 region has 15 residues. V lost 3 bases and J lost 3, with 14 bases in between. Looked up from germline, CDR1 is MDHEN and CDR2 is SYDVKM. The CDR3 here is CASSFVQGGYTEAFF. For the CDR3, the DNA is TGTGCCAGCAGTTTCGTACAGGGAGGGTACACTGAAGCTTTCTTT. The full variable domain, its missing parts supplied by reference TRBV28 and TRBJ1-1, is DVKVTQSSRYLVKRTGEKVFLECVQDMDHENMFWYRQDPGLGLRLIYFSYDVKMKEKGDIPEGYSVSREKKERFSLILESASTNQTSMYLCASSFVQGGYTEAFFGQGTRLTVV.

This clone was picked up a small number of times. This sequence joins TRBV30 and TRBJ1-3; D remains ambiguous. Trimming took off 5 bases at V and 2 bases at J, with 10 bases between the two ends. The CDR3 covers 13 residues. Per germline, CDR1 GTSNPN and CDR2 SVGIG (reference sequence). In DNA form, the CDR3 reads TGTGCCTGGGAGCGGGTAACTGGAAACACCATATATTTT. This encodes CAWERVTGNTIYF.

The table lists this clone with a few counts. The CDR3 DNA reads as TGTGCCAGCAGTGCCGACCAAATAGATACGCAGTATTTT. As protein: CASSADQIDTQYF. V gene TRBV9 combines with J gene TRBJ2-3; D is ambiguous. Trimming took off 5 bases at V and 5 bases at J, with 12 bases between the two ends. The CDR3 has 13 amino acids. Germline lookup yields CDR1 SGDLS and CDR2 YYNGEE.

This clone has just a few counts. This chain connects TRBV9 to TRBJ2-2; D ambiguous. V lost 6 bases and J 3 bases, leaving 6 bases between the germline ends. The CDR3 consists of 12 residues. CDR1 SGDLS and CDR2 YYNGEE come from the germline V gene. The CDR3 region has the DNA TGTGCCAGCACCACTGACACCGGGGAGCTGTTTTTT. Translation gives CASTTDTGELFF.

A single count supports this clone. The V and J genes are TRBV5-1 and TRBJ1-1; D possibly corresponds to TRBD1 (5 bases). Germline assignment: CDR1 SGHRS and CDR2 YFSETQ. The V and J ends lost 0 bases and 0 bases respectively, with 12 bases between them. This CDR3 contains 16 residues. The CDR3 sequence: CASSLGLGVLNTEAFF. DNA for the CDR3: TGCGCCAGCAGCTTGGGGTTGGGGGTATTGAACACTGAAGCTTTCTTT.

The chain joins TRBV19 to TRBJ2-1, with D unclear. CDR3 length: 15 residues. V dropped 3 bases and J dropped 5 bases, with 14 bases sitting between them. Germline CDR1 is LNHDA and CDR2 is SQIVND (reference sequence). In nucleotides, the CDR3 is TGTGCCAGTAGTATCGGGCCCCTTGAACACAATGAGCAGTTCTTC. It translates to CASSIGPLEHNEQFF.

The chain carries TRBV19 and TRBJ1-1; the D is unclear. This CDR3 contains 13 residues. Germline V CDR1 and CDR2: LNHDA, SQIVND (reference sequence). The V end lost 7 bases, the J end lost 8 bases, and 17 bases lay between the germline ends. The CDR3 DNA sequence: TGTGCCAGTATCCTGGGAAGAGGATTAGAAGCTTTCTTT. Translating gives CASILGRGLEAFF.